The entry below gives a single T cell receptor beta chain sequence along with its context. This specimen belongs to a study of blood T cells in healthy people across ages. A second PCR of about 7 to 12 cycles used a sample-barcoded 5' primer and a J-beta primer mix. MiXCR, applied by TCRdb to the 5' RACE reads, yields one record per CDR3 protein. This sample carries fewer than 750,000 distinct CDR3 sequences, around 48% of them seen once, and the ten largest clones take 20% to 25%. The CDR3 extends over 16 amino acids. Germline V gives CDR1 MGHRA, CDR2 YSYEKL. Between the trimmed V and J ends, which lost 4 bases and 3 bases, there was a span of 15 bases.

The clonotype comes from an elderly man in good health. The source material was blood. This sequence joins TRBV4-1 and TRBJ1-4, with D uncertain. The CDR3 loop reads CASSPAPNGANEKLFF. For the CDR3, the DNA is TGCGCCAGCAGCCCGGCCCCCAACGGCGCTAATGAAAAACTGTTTTTT.